These 32 T cell receptor beta chains came from one sample sequenced in a study of a mutant IDH1 vaccine in newly diagnosed glioma (dated by TCRdb to the early 2020s). Libraries were made using the immunoSEQ multiplex PCR assay. Sourced from immuneACCESS, this table was stored by TCRdb with only in-frame sequences that have V and J called. A share of the clones is absent; for the studies checked, an unresolved V gene accounts for under half, and the remainder has no known explanation. The sample table lists tens of thousands of clones, around nine tenths of them with a count of one. The top ten hold roughly 0.78% of the sample. Sample time point, as interpreted from the label and publication: week 47, end of study. Each vaccine dose was 300 ug of a 20-mer mutant IDH1 peptide in Montanide, given subcutaneously with topical imiquimod. No cognate antigen is known for these TCRs. The sample consisted of PBMCs, taken from a glioma patient whose treatment included an IDH1 peptide vaccine. Every receptor here comes from a woman in her forties or fifties with glioma.

This chain links TRBV7-9 with TRBJ1-2; 7 bases map to TRBD1. This CDR3 region has 14 residues. J was trimmed by 3 bases and V by 1 base; bases with no gene match: 2. Germline-derived CDR1 and CDR2 are SEHNR and FQNEAQ (reference sequence). The CDR3 nucleotides read TGTGCCAGCAGCTTAGGCGGGACAGACTATGGCTACACCTTC. Amino acid sequence: CASSLGGTDYGYTF.

The J gene is TRBJ1-3, the V gene TRBV6-1; D unclear. The germline V gene encodes CDR1 MNHNS and CDR2 SASEGT. Trimming took off 7 bases at V and 2 bases at J, with 12 bases between the two ends. The CDR3 extends over 14 amino acids. The CDR3 loop is CASNPASPGNTIYF. CDR3 nucleotide sequence: TGTGCCAGCAACCCCGCCAGTCCTGGAAACACCATATATTTT.

The chain uses TRBV4-1 and TRBJ1-2; TRBD1 aligns across 8 bases. The trim removed 1 base at V and 8 bases at J, leaving 9 bases unmatched. CDR1 and CDR2 (germline): MGHRA, YSYEKL. The CDR3 loop spans 15 amino acids. The CDR3 DNA is TGCGCCAGCAGCCAAGCCCAGGACAGGGTGGACGGCTACACCTTC. It codes for CASSQAQDRVDGYTF.

The chain has TRBV28 and TRBJ1-4; D perhaps matches TRBD1 (5 bases). Trimming shortened V by 3 bases and J by 3 bases, and 14 bases separated the two germline ends. The germline V gene has CDR1 MDHEN and CDR2 SYDVKM. This CDR3 is built from 16 residues. Here the CDR3 reads CASSFGAKGANEKLFF. In DNA form, the CDR3 reads TGTGCCAGCAGTTTCGGAGCGAAAGGGGCTAATGAAAAACTGTTTTTT.

This sequence joins TRBV7-3 and TRBJ2-7; D unclear. Trimming stripped 1 base from V and 7 bases from J, with 17 bases between. Germline CDR1 is SGHTA and CDR2 is FQGTGA. This CDR3 has 15 residues. This chain's CDR3 is CASSLIRAVTREQYF. The CDR3 region has the DNA TGTGCCAGCAGCTTAATTCGGGCAGTCACTCGGGAGCAGTACTTC.

A few counts support this clone. The chain is built from TRBV30 and TRBJ1-5; D unclear. The CDR3 runs 15 residues. Looked up from germline, CDR1 is GTSNPN and CDR2 is SVGIG (reference sequence). V was pared by 0 bases and J by 0 bases, with 9 bases between. CDR3: CAWSVPGYSNQPQHF. CDR3 DNA: TGTGCCTGGAGTGTGCCCGGGTATAGCAATCAGCCCCAGCATTTT.

The chain is built from TRBV9 and TRBJ2-4; D uncertain. The V end was cut by 0 bases, the J end by 5 bases, with 9 bases between. The V gene's germline CDR1 is SGDLS and CDR2 YYNGEE. The CDR3 contains 14 residues. CDR3 in DNA: TGTGCCAGCAGCGTAGAGAGTTCACAAAACATTCAGTACTTC. Protein product: CASSVESSQNIQYF.

The V call is TRBV2, the J call TRBJ2-7; the D is unclear. The CDR3 length is 12 residues. Germline CDR1 SNHLY, CDR2 FYNNEI. The ends were cut back, 1 base at V and 3 bases at J, with 4 bases in the middle. CDR3 in amino acids: CASSEESYEQYF. The CDR3 region has the DNA TGTGCCAGCAGTGAAGAAAGCTACGAGCAGTACTTC.

V is TRBV7-8 and J is TRBJ2-1, with 11 bases lining up with TRBD2. Germline V gives CDR1 SGHVS, CDR2 FQNEAQ. Unmatched junction bases numbered 5, after V lost 2 bases and J lost 8 bases. The CDR3 length is 15 residues. CDR3 loop: CASSLYSGGEDEQFF. The DNA of the CDR3 is TGTGCCAGCAGCTTATATAGCGGGGGGGAGGATGAGCAGTTCTTC.

The chain uses TRBV2 and TRBJ2-5; 7 bases are a match to TRBD2. The CDR3 length is 15 residues. Germline loops: CDR1 SNHLY, CDR2 FYNNEI. The V and J ends lost 5 bases and 4 bases, in that order; junction bases with no gene match: 10. DNA of the CDR3: TGTGCCAGCAGTAAGGGACTATCTTTTGGAGAGACCCAGTACTTC. Encoded protein: CASSKGLSFGETQYF.

The genes are TRBV28 and TRBJ2-3; D possibly uses TRBD1 or TRBD2 (6 bases each). With 8 bases removed from V and 5 bases from J, the gap between germline ends came to 23 bases. The CDR3 has 16 residues. Germline V gene data show CDR1 as MDHEN and CDR2 as SYDVKM. CDR3 sequence: CASGLSRGRGIDTQYF. The CDR3 DNA sequence: TGTGCCAGCGGTCTTTCCCGGGGGCGCGGCATAGATACGCAGTATTTT.

V is TRBV2 and J is TRBJ1-6; no definite D call. V shed 1 base and J shed 9 bases, with 4 bases lying between them. The germline gives CDR1 SNHLY, CDR2 FYNNEI. The CDR3 length is 12 residues. In DNA, the CDR3 is TGTGCCAGCAGTGAAGATGCTTCACCCCTCCACTTT. Protein: CASSEDASPLHF.

The V and J genes are TRBV9 and TRBJ2-5; 10 positions agree with TRBD2. The CDR3 is 16 amino acids. Germline V gene lookup returns CDR1 SGDLS and CDR2 YYNGEE. V lost 0 bases and J lost 3; bases outside the gene matches: 5. The CDR3 is CASSVELAGGKETQYF. Here the CDR3 DNA reads TGTGCCAGCAGCGTAGAATTAGCGGGAGGCAAAGAGACCCAGTACTTC.

In this sample, this clone turned up a few times. V usage is TRBV12-5 and J usage is TRBJ1-4; D gene ambiguous. The V gene's germline CDR1 is LGHNT and CDR2 FRNRAP. V lost 6 bases and J lost 4, with 21 bases in between. This CDR3 region has 17 residues. The CDR3 region has the DNA TGTGCTAGTGGGGACGGTACGCTCGGATTTTTTAATGAAAAACTGTTTTTT. It yields the protein CASGDGTLGFFNEKLFF.

This clone has more than one count but fewer than ten. CDR3: CASGSNHTGLGEKLFF. The CDR3 nucleotides read TGTGCTAGCGGAAGCAATCACACAGGATTGGGAGAAAAACTGTTTTTT. This chain joins TRBV12-5 and TRBJ1-4, with TRBD1 as a possible D gene (5 bases). CDR3 size: 16 residues. Germline V gene sequence: CDR1 LGHNT, CDR2 FRNRAP. With 9 bases removed from V and 8 bases from J, the gap between germline ends came to 25 bases.

The J gene is TRBJ2-1, the V gene TRBV5-4; D is perhaps TRBD2 (6 bases). The CDR3 runs 18 residues. The germline V and J ends were trimmed by 1 base and 0 bases, with 17 bases remaining between them. Per germline, CDR1 SGHNT and CDR2 YYREEE (reference sequence). The CDR3 sequence: CASSLKGAGSSSYNEQFF. CDR3 nucleotides: TGTGCCAGCAGCTTGAAGGGCGCCGGGAGCAGCTCCTACAATGAGCAGTTCTTC.

V usage is TRBV7-9 and J usage is TRBJ2-1; TRBD1 might be the D (5 bases). Germline CDR1 reads SEHNR; CDR2 reads FQNEAQ (reference sequence). Between the trimmed V and J ends, which lost 5 bases and 4 bases, there was a span of 12 bases. The CDR3 runs to 14 residues. For the CDR3, the DNA is TGTGCCAGCAGCCAAGGGGCGTTATACAATGAGCAGTTCTTC. Its translation: CASSQGALYNEQFF. Full variable domain (missing parts from reference TRBV7-9 and TRBJ2-1): DTGVSQNPRHKITKRGQNVTFRCDPISEHNRLYWYRQTLGQGPEFLTYFQNEAQLEKSRLLSDRFSAERPKGSFSTLEIQRTEQGDSAMYLCASSQGALYNEQFFGPGTRLTVL.

The V gene is TRBV30, the J gene TRBJ1-4; D unresolved. From germline, CDR1 is GTSNPN and CDR2 SVGIG (reference sequence). This CDR3 comprises 17 residues. The V end was cut by 2 bases, the J end by 4 bases, with 20 bases between. CDR3 bases: TGTGCCTGGAGTCCTCCTCGGACGGCCCCCTATAATGAAAAACTGTTTTTT. Encoded protein: CAWSPPRTAPYNEKLFF.

This sequence joins TRBV5-1 and TRBJ2-3, with D possibly being TRBD1 (6 bases). V was pared by 1 base and J by 2 bases, with 14 bases between. The germline V gene encodes CDR1 SGHRS and CDR2 YFSETQ. The CDR3 is 16 residues long. CDR3 region: CASSLNAGASTDTQYF. DNA of the CDR3: TGCGCCAGCAGCTTGAACGCAGGGGCATCCACAGATACGCAGTATTTT. Combining the CDR3 with reference TRBV5-1 and TRBJ2-3 gives the whole variable domain KAGVTQTPRYLIKTRGQQVTLSCSPISGHRSVSWYQQTPGQGLQFLFEYFSETQRNKGNFPGRFSGRQFSNSRSEMNVSTLELGDSALYLCASSLNAGASTDTQYFGPGTRLTVL.

The chain links TRBV30 to TRBJ2-2; a possible D gene is TRBD2 (5 bases). The germline V and J ends were trimmed by 0 bases and 3 bases, with 8 bases remaining between them. In germline, CDR1 is GTSNPN, CDR2 SVGIG (reference sequence). The CDR3 sequence is 14 residues long. The CDR3 nucleotides read TGTGCCTGGAGTGTACGACTATACACCGGGGAGCTGTTTTTT. It yields the protein CAWSVRLYTGELFF.

The CDR3 region has the DNA TGTGCCAGCTCCCTTAGTGGGTACTCCTACAATGAGCAGTTCTTC. This gives the protein CASSLSGYSYNEQFF. The rearrangement uses TRBV18 and TRBJ2-1; D is unresolved. The ends were cut back, 6 bases at V and 0 bases at J, with 12 bases in the middle. CDR3 length: 15 residues. The V gene's germline CDR1 is KGHSH and CDR2 LQKENI.

Comment on this clone: In the same sample, other DNA sequences code for this CDR3. This rearrangement joins TRBV20-1 to TRBJ2-1; D is unresolved. The germline V gene has CDR1 DFQATT and CDR2 SNEGSKA (reference sequence). The V gene lost 3 bases and the J gene lost 3 bases, with 3 bases spanning the gap. The CDR3 loop spans 11 amino acids. The DNA for the CDR3 is TGCAGTGCTAGGTTCTACAATGAGCAGTTCTTC. It translates to CSARFYNEQFF.

This sequence joins TRBV10-3 and TRBJ2-5; TRBD2 is a possible D gene (5 bases). The assigned J gene may be wrong: the sequence end matches TRBJ2-7 better. Germline V gene data show CDR1 as ENHRY and CDR2 as SYGVKD. This CDR3 region has 14 residues. Here the CDR3 reads CAIGPSGNIYEQYF. The CDR3 DNA sequence: TGTGCCATTGGGCCGTCGGGGAACATCTACGAGCAGTACTTC.

The chain joins TRBV6-1 to TRBJ1-4; D might be TRBD1 (5 bases). Per germline, CDR1 MNHNS and CDR2 SASEGT. V was clipped by 0 bases and J by 2 bases, with 16 bases between them. The CDR3 extends over 18 amino acids. Here the CDR3 DNA reads TGTGCCAGCAGTGAAGCTTTGAGGCTCAGGGTGACTAATGAAAAACTGTTTTTT. It yields the protein CASSEALRLRVTNEKLFF.

The J gene is TRBJ1-2, the V gene TRBV29-1, with D possibly matching TRBD1 (5 bases). In germline, CDR1 is SQVTM, CDR2 ANQGSEA. Trimming removed 4 bases at V and 7 bases at J, with 19 bases between. The CDR3 runs 14 residues. Written as DNA, the CDR3 is TGCAGCGTTGTCTCTTTCCCCCAGGGAGGTGGCTACACCTTC. The encoded protein is CSVVSFPQGGGYTF.

The chain links TRBV29-1 to TRBJ1-1; 10 bases are a match to TRBD1. The CDR3 is made up of 17 amino acids. Germline assignment: CDR1 SQVTM and CDR2 ANQGSEA. With V trimmed by 2 bases and J by 6 bases, 15 bases remained unmatched. For the CDR3, the DNA is TGCAGCGTTGAAAGGGGGTCGGGGACAGGGGAGTATGCTGAAGCTTTCTTT. This codes for CSVERGSGTGEYAEAFF.

This clone was counted a few times. The chain has TRBV6-6 and TRBJ1-1, with 9 bases fitting TRBD1. The germline V gene has CDR1 MNHNY and CDR2 SVGAGI (reference sequence). V lost 6 bases and J lost 5; bases outside the gene matches: 7. The CDR3 has 14 residues. The CDR3, as DNA: TGTGCCAGCAGGGACAGGGGATTGAGGACTGAAGCTTTCTTT. This sequence encodes CASRDRGLRTEAFF.

J is TRBJ1-5 and V is TRBV28; D is perhaps TRBD1 (6 bases). Germline V gene lookup returns CDR1 MDHEN and CDR2 SYDVKM. Deletions cut 6 bases from V and 4 bases from J, with 10 bases between. This CDR3 has 13 residues. The chain's CDR3 is CASSETGNQPQHF. The CDR3, as DNA: TGTGCCAGCAGCGAAACAGGGAATCAGCCCCAGCATTTT.

This clone was seen once. The genes are TRBV5-6 and TRBJ2-1, with a tentative D call TRBD2 (5 bases). CDR3 length: 15 residues. Trimming pared 4 bases from V and 0 bases from J, leaving 11 bases between. The germline gives CDR1 SGHDT, CDR2 YYEEEE. Here the CDR3 DNA reads TGTGCCAGCAGCCCCGTCGGAGGCTCCTACAATGAGCAGTTCTTC. Translated, it gives CASSPVGGSYNEQFF.

The rearrangement links TRBV29-1 to TRBJ2-2, with 10 bases lining up with TRBD1. J lost 3 bases, V lost 5 bases, and 6 bases had no gene match. Germline CDR1 and CDR2: SQVTM and ANQGSEA. This CDR3 comprises 15 residues. This CDR3 is CSVPGQGSYTGELFF. The CDR3 coding sequence is TGCAGCGTTCCGGGACAGGGGTCGTACACCGGGGAGCTGTTTTTT.

The chain uses TRBV30 and TRBJ2-7; 11 positions agree with TRBD2. The V segment lost 3 bases and the J segment 2 bases; nucleotides outside the gene matches: 15. CDR1 and CDR2 (germline): GTSNPN, SVGIG (reference sequence). This CDR3 is built from 18 residues. CDR3 sequence reads: CAWSKDWRSGRDTYEQYF. The CDR3 DNA reads TGTGCCTGGAGCAAGGATTGGCGTAGCGGGAGGGATACCTACGAGCAGTACTTC.

The chain uses TRBV6-1 and TRBJ1-1; 8 bases are a match to TRBD1. With V trimmed by 7 bases and J by 4 bases, 8 bases remained unmatched. The CDR3 covers 14 residues. Germline V gene sequence: CDR1 MNHNS, CDR2 SASEGT. CDR3 DNA: TGTGCCAGCAATGGATACAGGGGGATCACTGAAGCTTTCTTT. Amino acids: CASNGYRGITEAFF.